The 26 T cell receptor beta chains in this list originate from one sample, sequenced in a study of T-cell memory formation after mild COVID-19. TCRdb reprocessed the 5' RACE reads via MiXCR and lists one record per CDR3 protein. The table includes some 270,000 distinct CDR3 sequences, 15% to 19% detected once. Sequenced sample: PBMCs or a T cell subset sorted from them (not recorded which). The receptors come from an adult woman who had mild COVID-19 (a few samples of this study predate the infection). Cell type and time point are not known.

The V and J genes are TRBV3-1 and TRBJ2-7; 11 nucleotides line up with TRBD2. Germline trimming cut 4 bases from V and 3 bases from J; bases unmatched to any gene: 5. CDR1 is LGHDT, CDR2 YNNKEL, per germline (reference sequence). This CDR3 is 15 amino acids long. The CDR3 sequence is CASSPLAGGLYEQYF. The CDR3 bases are TGTGCCAGCAGCCCATTAGCGGGAGGGCTCTACGAGCAGTACTTC.

V gene TRBV11-2 combines with J gene TRBJ2-5, with TRBD2 identical over 12 bases. Germline assignment: CDR1 SGHAT and CDR2 FQNNGV. This CDR3 region has 17 residues. V shed 3 bases and J 2 bases; nucleotides not matched to a gene: 7. CDR3 in DNA: TGTGCCAGCAGCTTCAGACTAGCGGGGGCGCCGCAAGAGACCCAGTACTTC. Its translation: CASSFRLAGAPQETQYF. The full variable domain, completed using reference TRBV11-2 and TRBJ2-5, is EAGVAQSPRYKIIEKRQSVAFWCNPISGHATLYWYQQILGQGPKLLIQFQNNGVVDDSQLPKDRFSAERLKGVDSTLKIQPAKLEDSAVYLCASSFRLAGAPQETQYFGPGTRLLVL.

This clonotype was seen only a few times. This chain links TRBV5-1 with TRBJ1-1, with D possibly TRBD1 on 6 matching bases. CDR3 length: 11 residues. The V end was cut by 6 bases, the J end by 8 bases, with 11 bases between. The germline gives CDR1 SGHRS, CDR2 YFSETQ. CDR3 sequence reads: CASKADREAFF. The DNA of the CDR3 is TGCGCCAGCAAGGCCGACAGGGAAGCTTTCTTT.

The chain combines TRBV7-9 with TRBJ1-1; D not certain. This CDR3 comprises 13 residues. V lost 1 base to trimming and J lost 7 bases, with 10 bases between them. Germline loops: CDR1 SEHNR, CDR2 FQNEAQ (reference sequence). CDR3 bases: TGTGCCAGCAGCTTAGTGAGTTCGTTTGAAGCTTTCTTT. Its protein is CASSLVSSFEAFF.

This clonotype was found many times. This chain joins TRBV7-9 and TRBJ2-7; no firm D call. CDR1 SEHNR and CDR2 FQNEAQ come from the germline V gene (reference sequence). The CDR3 contains 11 residues. Deletions cut 1 base from V and 8 bases from J, with 6 bases between. The CDR3 protein is CASSLEAKQYF. CDR3 in DNA: TGTGCCAGCAGCTTAGAGGCTAAGCAGTACTTC.

This clonotype was observed a few times. CDR3 sequence reads: CATSSLSITDTQYF. In nucleotides, the CDR3 is TGTGCCACCAGCAGTCTTTCGATCACAGATACGCAGTATTTT. The chain couples TRBV15 to TRBJ2-3, with D unclear. Trimming cost V 3 bases and J 2 bases, with 9 bases left between them. This CDR3 region has 14 residues. Germline lookup yields CDR1 LNHNV and CDR2 YYDKDF (reference sequence).

The chain has TRBV11-2 and TRBJ1-2; the D is unclear. This CDR3 has 14 amino acids. CDR1 is SGHAT and CDR2 is FQNNGV in the germline V gene. Deletions cut 5 bases from V and 7 bases from J, with 17 bases between. The CDR3 region has the DNA TGTGCCAGCAGCCAGACCCCTGGGTTAAGTGGCTACACCTTC. It is translated as CASSQTPGLSGYTF. Supplemented by reference TRBV11-2 and TRBJ1-2, the full variable domain reads EAGVAQSPRYKIIEKRQSVAFWCNPISGHATLYWYQQILGQGPKLLIQFQNNGVVDDSQLPKDRFSAERLKGVDSTLKIQPAKLEDSAVYLCASSQTPGLSGYTFGSGTRLTVV.

The V call is TRBV4-1, the J call TRBJ1-6, with 10 bases that match TRBD1. This CDR3 is built from 17 residues. Losses at the gene ends were 2 bases for V and 9 bases for J; bases not matched to a gene: 10. CDR1 and CDR2 from the germline V gene are MGHRA and YSYEKL. The DNA for the CDR3 is TGCGCCAGCAGCCAACCTTTAAGGACAGGGGGAGGTTCACCCCTCCACTTT. Translation gives CASSQPLRTGGGSPLHF.

This clonotype was observed a handful of times. The chain couples TRBV6-2 or TRBV6-3 to TRBJ2-3; D remains ambiguous. Germline-derived CDR1 and CDR2 are MNHEY and SVGEGT. Trimming removed 5 bases from V and 3 bases from J, with 9 bases in between. The CDR3 extends over 13 amino acids. The CDR3 protein is CASSTPATDTQYF. Here the CDR3 DNA reads TGTGCCAGCAGTACCCCGGCGACAGATACGCAGTATTTT.

This clonotype was found a few times. The chain combines TRBV7-3 with TRBJ2-3, with D perhaps matching TRBD2 (6 bases). V gave up 5 bases and J gave up 2 bases, with 11 bases separating them. The CDR3 has 14 residues. Germline-derived CDR1 and CDR2 are SGHTA and FQGTGA. CDR3 coding DNA: TGTGCCAGCAGCCAGGGACTTTTCACAGATACGCAGTATTTT. Its translation is CASSQGLFTDTQYF.

This clonotype occurred a few times. The rearrangement uses TRBV6-2 or TRBV6-3 and TRBJ2-1; perhaps TRBD2 as D (5 bases). Trimming removed 2 bases from V and 3 bases from J, with 5 bases in between. Per the germline V gene, CDR1 is MNHEY and CDR2 is SVGEGT. This CDR3 contains 13 residues. In DNA, the CDR3 is TGTGCCAGCAGTTACACTAGCTACAATGAGCAGTTCTTC. Translation gives CASSYTSYNEQFF.

CDR3 nucleotide sequence: TGTGCCAGCAGGTGGGGGAACAGGGGCCCTGGCTCCTACAATGAGCAGTTCTTC. Its translation is CASRWGNRGPGSYNEQFF. This chain joins TRBV12-3 or TRBV12-4 and TRBJ2-1, with 7 bases fitting TRBD1. The V segment lost 6 bases and the J segment 0 bases; nucleotides outside the gene matches: 14. The CDR3 sequence is 18 residues long.

V is TRBV5-1 and J is TRBJ2-7, with D perhaps matching TRBD1 (5 bases). Germline CDR1 is SGHRS and CDR2 is YFSETQ. V was shortened by 0 bases and J by 5 bases, with 12 bases between the two germline ends. The CDR3 runs 14 residues. The CDR3 DNA reads TGCGCCAGCAGCTTGGAACAGGACCTAGACGAGCAGTACTTC. Its translation: CASSLEQDLDEQYF.

This clonotype was seen a few times. The chain uses TRBV10-3 and TRBJ2-7, with D perhaps TRBD1 (5 bases). The length of the CDR3 is 14 residues. V lost 4 bases, J lost 4 bases, and 14 bases lay in between. The germline CDR1 and CDR2 sequences are ENHRY and SYGVKD. The CDR3 DNA reads TGTGCCATCAGTGGATACCCGTCAGGGTACGAGCAGTACTTC. Translated: CAISGYPSGYEQYF.

In its sample, this clonotype was seen a few times. The genes are TRBV5-1 and TRBJ2-3, with 16 bases identical to TRBD2. Germline loops: CDR1 SGHRS, CDR2 YFSETQ. The CDR3 consists of 19 residues. Germline trimming cut 4 bases from V and 3 bases from J; bases unmatched to any gene: 11. The CDR3 loop is CASSATGTSGGAPTDTQYF. DNA of the CDR3: TGCGCCAGCAGCGCGACCGGGACTAGCGGGGGGGCCCCTACAGATACGCAGTATTTT.

This clonotype occurred a few times. The chain employs TRBV12-3 or TRBV12-4 and TRBJ1-2; 12 nucleotides agree with TRBD1. This CDR3 contains 14 residues. The V gene end was trimmed by 6 bases and the J gene end by 14 bases; junction bases not matched to a gene: 13. The CDR3 sequence: CASSRIPGQGASTF. CDR3 DNA sequence: TGTGCCAGCAGCAGAATACCGGGACAGGGGGCGAGTACCTTC.

This chain uses TRBV11-2 with TRBJ2-1, with 7 nucleotides matching TRBD2. CDR1 and CDR2 (germline): SGHAT, FQNNGV. The CDR3 is made up of 14 amino acids. V lost 1 base and J lost 9; bases outside the gene matches: 6. CDR3 sequence: CASSLVKRGPEQFF. The CDR3 nucleotides are TGTGCCAGCAGCTTAGTTAAGCGGGGCCCTGAGCAGTTCTTC.

This clonotype was counted a few times. V gene TRBV3-1 combines with J gene TRBJ1-1, with D possibly matching TRBD1 (6 bases). Trimming pared 1 base from V and 1 base from J, leaving 13 bases between. Germline loops: CDR1 LGHDT, CDR2 YNNKEL (reference sequence). CDR3 size: 16 residues. The CDR3 sequence is CASSQGSWGRNTEAFF. The CDR3 region has the DNA TGTGCCAGCAGCCAAGGGTCCTGGGGGCGGAACACTGAAGCTTTCTTT.

This clonotype was detected only a few times. CDR3 in DNA: TGTGCTAGCCGCCATGAGGTGAACACCGGGGAGCTGTTTTTT. Its protein is CASRHEVNTGELFF. The chain is built from TRBV7-7 and TRBJ2-2; D gene ambiguous. The CDR3 contains 14 residues. Germline CDR1 reads SSHAT; CDR2 reads FNYEAQ (reference sequence).

This clonotype came up a few times. The chain uses TRBV7-2 and TRBJ1-4; D gene ambiguous. CDR1 is SGHTA, CDR2 FQGNSA, per germline. The V gene lost 5 bases and the J gene lost 4 bases, with 11 bases spanning the gap. The CDR3 is made up of 14 amino acids. In nucleotides, the CDR3 is TGTGCCAGCAGCCTCGACGGGAGTAATGAAAAACTGTTTTTT. It encodes CASSLDGSNEKLFF.

This clonotype was picked up a small number of times. The rearrangement links TRBV19 to TRBJ2-7; D possibly uses TRBD1 or TRBD2 (7 bases each). The CDR3 contains 15 residues. The germline V and J ends were trimmed by 4 bases and 2 bases, with 15 bases remaining between them. Germline V gene lookup returns CDR1 LNHDA and CDR2 SQIVND (reference sequence). In nucleotides, the CDR3 is TGTGCCAGTAGTACGCGACAGGGACTAACCTACGAGCAGTACTTC. Translated: CASSTRQGLTYEQYF.

To note about this clonotype: The junction and the germline gene differ at one end; a read error may be behind it. This chain links TRBV5-1 with TRBJ2-5; 9 nucleotides align to TRBD2. The CDR3 totals 14 residues. Per germline, CDR1 SGHRS and CDR2 YFSETQ. In DNA form, the CDR3 reads TGCGCCATCAGCTCGGCCGGACTAGCGGAGACCCAGTACTTC. Translating it yields CAISSAGLAETQYF. The full variable domain, completed using reference TRBV5-1 and TRBJ2-5, is KAGVTQTPRYLIKTRGQQVTLSCSPISGHRSVSWYQQTPGQGLQFLFEYFSETQRNKGNFPGRFSGRQFSNSRSEMNVSTLELGDSALYLCAISSAGLAETQYFGPGTRLLVL.

This clonotype showed up just a few times. The V gene is TRBV5-6, the J gene TRBJ2-6; a possible D gene is TRBD1 (6 bases). Looked up from germline, CDR1 is SGHDT and CDR2 is YYEEEE. The CDR3 loop spans 16 amino acids. V lost 2 bases and J lost 0, with 9 bases in between. This CDR3 is CASSLTGPSGANVLTF. The CDR3 DNA sequence: TGTGCCAGCAGCTTAACAGGGCCCTCTGGGGCCAACGTCCTGACTTTC.

This clonotype occurred a few times. The chain links TRBV7-9 to TRBJ2-1; 14 bases agree with TRBD2. The CDR3 loop spans 17 amino acids. J was trimmed by 8 bases and V by 2 bases; bases with no gene match: 8. CDR1 and CDR2 from the germline V gene are SEHNR and FQNEAQ (reference sequence). CDR3 protein: CASSLSPRTSGGYEQFF. The DNA for the CDR3 is TGTGCCAGCAGCTTATCCCCTCGGACTAGCGGGGGGTATGAGCAGTTCTTC. Together with reference TRBV7-9 and TRBJ2-1, the CDR3 gives the full variable domain: DTGVSQNPRHKITKRGQNVTFRCDPISEHNRLYWYRQTLGQGPEFLTYFQNEAQLEKSRLLSDRFSAERPKGSFSTLEIQRTEQGDSAMYLCASSLSPRTSGGYEQFFGPGTRLTVL.

This sequence joins TRBV6-6 and TRBJ2-1; 12 nucleotides agree with TRBD2. The CDR3 is 16 amino acids. Germline V gene lookup returns CDR1 MNHNY and CDR2 SVGAGI (reference sequence). The ends lost 2 bases at V and 8 bases at J; junction bases unmatched: 7. The CDR3 protein is CASSYATSGSADEQFF. In DNA form, the CDR3 reads TGTGCCAGCAGTTACGCGACTAGCGGGAGTGCGGATGAGCAGTTCTTC.

The chain is built from TRBV20-1 and TRBJ2-7; D not resolved. This CDR3 spans 12 amino acids. Germline V CDR1 and CDR2: DFQATT, SNEGSKA (reference sequence). The V end lost 5 bases, the J end lost 9 bases, and 17 bases lay between the germline ends. The DNA for the CDR3 is TGCAGTGCTTGGAAAACTCGCCCGCCGCAGTACTTC. Translation: CSAWKTRPPQYF.